Listed below are T cell receptor beta chains from one sample, sequenced in a study of CD8+CD57+ T cells in acquired aplastic anemia. Via MiXCR, TCRdb re-called the reads, giving one row per CDR3 protein. Among more than 100,000 distinct CDR3 sequences listed, about half were seen once. Input material: sorted CD4+, CD8+, or CD8+CD57+ T cells (not recorded which) from PBMCs. The receptors come from a human donor in good health, serving as a control. CDR3s include the opening cysteine and the closing phenylalanine or tryptophan. The D gene is left open where the match is weak. The size field is filled for only some rows; it gives once, few, many or a size class.

V gene	D gene	J gene	clone size	CDR3 protein	CDR3 DNA
TRBV2	TRBD1	TRBJ1-2	.	CASRSDREMVSYTF	TGTGCCAGCAGGAGTGACAGGGAAATGGTGAGCTACACCTTC
TRBV20-1	TRBD1	TRBJ2-7	.	CSATDRDGYEQYF	TGCAGTGCTACGGACAGGGATGGTTACGAGCAGTACTTC
TRBV2	.	TRBJ1-2	many	CASSVVISNYGYTF	TGTGCCAGCAGTGTCGTTATTTCCAACTATGGCTACACCTTC
TRBV7-9	.	TRBJ2-6	many	CASSRGAGGANVLTF	TGTGCCAGCAGCAGGGGCGCCGGTGGGGCCAACGTCCTGACTTTC
TRBV6-6	.	TRBJ2-7	many	CASSYSSDSYEQYF	TGTGCCAGCAGTTACTCGTCAGATTCCTACGAGCAGTACTTC
TRBV7-3	.	TRBJ2-1	once	CASSLAPRNEQFF	TGTGCCAGCAGCTTAGCTCCTAGAAATGAGCAGTTCTTC
TRBV24-1	TRBD1	TRBJ2-3	.	CATSDSDGQAGQYF	TGTGCCACCAGTGACTCGGACGGACAGGCTGGGCAGTATTTT
TRBV12-3/TRBV12-4	.	TRBJ2-7	many	CASGRDGTYEQYF	TGTGCCAGCGGCCGGGACGGTACCTACGAGCAGTACTTC
TRBV11-2	TRBD1	TRBJ2-7	many	CASSLRTGYTFYEQYF	TGTGCCAGCAGCCTAAGGACAGGATACACCTTCTACGAGCAGTACTTC
TRBV7-2	.	TRBJ1-6	.	CASSLDGSGSPLHF	TGTGCCAGCAGCTTAGACGGGAGCGGTTCACCCCTCCACTTT
TRBV19	TRBD1	TRBJ2-3	.	CASSIAGQGSDTQYF	TGTGCCAGTAGTATAGCTGGACAGGGGTCAGATACGCAGTATTTT
TRBV7-2	TRBD1	TRBJ1-2	few	CASSLDRAGGYTF	TGTGCCAGCAGCTTGGACAGGGCAGGTGGCTACACCTTC
TRBV11-2	TRBD2	TRBJ2-3	.	CASSSYAGGTDTQYF	TGTGCCAGCAGCTCATATGCGGGGGGCACAGATACGCAGTATTTT
TRBV3-1	TRBD2	TRBJ2-5	many	CASRHSGGQETQYF	TGTGCCAGCAGACACTCGGGGGGCCAAGAGACCCAGTACTTC
TRBV7-3	.	TRBJ2-3	.	CASSLSGASASTDTQYF	TGTGCCAGCAGCTTAAGTGGGGCTAGCGCTAGCACAGATACGCAGTATTTT
TRBV6-2/TRBV6-3	TRBD1	TRBJ1-1	few	CASSDPTGGGTEAFF	TGTGCCAGCAGTGACCCGACAGGGGGGGGGACTGAAGCTTTCTTT
TRBV5-6	.	TRBJ1-2	many	CASSRRVGGYTF	TGTGCCAGCAGCCGAAGAGTAGGTGGCTACACCTTC
TRBV20-1	.	TRBJ2-2	many	CSARGSGGRTGELFF	TGCAGTGCTAGAGGGTCAGGGGGGCGGACCGGGGAGCTGTTTTTT
TRBV11-2	TRBD2	TRBJ2-1	.	CASSLPLAGGVEQFF	TGTGCCAGCAGCTTACCTCTAGCGGGGGGCGTAGAGCAGTTCTTC
TRBV7-6	TRBD2	TRBJ2-1	.	CASSSSTSGGNEQFF	TGTGCCAGCAGCTCCAGCACTAGCGGGGGAAATGAGCAGTTCTTC
TRBV2	.	TRBJ1-2	.	CASSKGGWGGYTF	TGTGCCAGCAGTAAAGGGGGATGGGGCGGCTACACCTTC
TRBV25-1	.	TRBJ1-5	few	CASRGPISNQPQHF	TGTGCCAGTCGGGGTCCCATTAGCAATCAGCCCCAGCATTTT
TRBV19	.	TRBJ1-1	.	CASSITGVNTEAFF	TGTGCCAGTAGTATAACAGGAGTGAACACTGAAGCTTTCTTT
TRBV29-1	.	TRBJ2-2	many	CSTGDTGELFF	TGCAGTACGGGTGACACCGGGGAGCTGTTTTTT
TRBV19	.	TRBJ1-2	.	CASTWRDYYGYTF	TGTGCCAGTACCTGGAGGGATTACTATGGCTACACCTTC
TRBV7-9	.	TRBJ2-1	few	CASRGGPNEQFF	TGTGCCAGCAGGGGTGGGCCCAATGAGCAGTTCTTC
TRBV10-3	.	TRBJ2-1	.	CASSEFEGADNEQLF	TGTGCCAGCAGTGAATTTGAGGGAGCGGACAATGAGCAGCTCTTC
TRBV7-7	.	TRBJ2-7	.	CASSRDPGAYEQYF	TGTGCTAGCAGCCGGGACCCAGGGGCCTACGAGCAGTACTTC
TRBV7-7	TRBD1	TRBJ2-1	.	CASRGQGAGNEQFF	TGTGCCAGCAGGGGCCAGGGGGCCGGGAATGAGCAGTTCTTC
TRBV19	.	TRBJ1-1	.	CASSRMVRGHTEAFF	TGTGCCAGTTCAAGGATGGTCAGGGGCCACACTGAAGCTTTCTTT
TRBV7-3	.	TRBJ1-1	many	CASSLIRTAMNTEAFF	TGTGCCAGCAGCTTAATACGGACCGCTATGAACACTGAAGCTTTCTTT
TRBV29-1	TRBD2	TRBJ2-7	.	CSVETPLAGTYEQYF	TGCAGCGTTGAAACCCCACTAGCGGGGACCTACGAGCAGTACTTC
TRBV7-9	.	TRBJ1-2	.	CASSLVGDRGYTF	TGTGCCAGCAGCTTAGTAGGGGATCGTGGCTACACCTTC
TRBV24-1	.	TRBJ2-1	once	CATSDHGSYNEQFF	TGTGCCACCAGTGATCACGGTTCCTACAATGAGCAGTTCTTC
TRBV10-3	TRBD1	TRBJ1-4	few	CAISDRQGDQGKLFF	TGTGCCATCAGCGACCGACAGGGGGATCAAGGAAAACTGTTTTTT
TRBV12-3/TRBV12-4	.	TRBJ1-4	.	CASSNLRGEKLFF	TGTGCCAGCAGTAATCTGAGGGGTGAAAAGCTGTTTTTT
TRBV20-1	TRBD1	TRBJ1-2	.	CSARPGQGYYGYTF	TGCAGTGCTAGGCCGGGACAGGGGTACTATGGCTACACCTTC
TRBV20-1	TRBD2	TRBJ2-1	.	CSAGLAGGADNEQFF	TGCAGTGCTGGACTAGCGGGGGGGGCAGACAATGAGCAGTTCTTC
TRBV25-1	.	TRBJ2-7	.	CASSESHSPHEQYF	TGTGCCAGCAGTGAATCCCACTCCCCCCACGAGCAGTACTTC
TRBV6-2/TRBV6-3	.	TRBJ2-7	many	CASRNWKDYEQYF	TGTGCCAGCAGAAACTGGAAAGACTACGAGCAGTACTTC
TRBV18	TRBD1	TRBJ2-7	many	CASSSQGIPYEQYF	TGTGCCAGCTCATCACAGGGGATACCCTACGAGCAGTACTTC
TRBV6-1	TRBD1	TRBJ1-1	.	CASRKGQGVTEAFF	TGTGCCAGCAGAAAGGGACAGGGTGTCACTGAAGCTTTCTTT
TRBV19	.	TRBJ2-7	.	CASSRNREAYEQYF	TGTGCCAGTAGTCGTAACAGGGAGGCCTACGAGCAGTACTTC
TRBV29-1	.	TRBJ1-2	.	CSGRQESGYTF	TGCAGCGGACGACAGGAAAGCGGCTACACCTTC
TRBV7-3	.	TRBJ1-5	many	CASSLGQGNQPQHF	TGCGCCAGCAGCTTGGGGCAGGGGAATCAGCCCCAGCATTTT
TRBV20-1	.	TRBJ1-3	many	CSARSRSGNTIYF	TGCAGTGCTAGGAGCCGCTCTGGAAACACCATATATTTT
TRBV18	TRBD2	TRBJ2-7	many	CASSPRSGGDRNYEQYF	TGTGCCAGCTCACCACGGAGCGGGGGGGATAGGAACTACGAGCAGTACTTC
TRBV12-3/TRBV12-4	.	TRBJ1-1	many	CASSFGNFAFF	TGTGCCAGCAGTTTCGGGAACTTTGCTTTCTTT
TRBV25-1	TRBD2	TRBJ2-3	.	CASSRRGLAGGTDTQYF	TGTGCCAGCAGCCGAAGGGGACTAGCGGGGGGGACAGATACGCAGTATTTT